Sequencing of this T cell receptor (beta chain) was carried out in a study of control samples from healthy donors and cancer patients. This clone was detected once. The V gene lost 2 bases and the J gene lost 0 bases, with 8 bases spanning the gap. The CDR3 is made up of 15 amino acids. Germline CDR1 reads MNHNS; CDR2 reads SASEGT. Some clones are missing from TCRdb's copy, which holds only in-frame ones; the method was immunoSEQ multiplex PCR. The sample lists more than 85,000 clones; around 87% were seen once. The origin of this receptor is a woman aged 60-70 years with lung cancer. The sequencing sample was made of PBMCs. The genes are TRBV6-1 and TRBJ1-3; D gene unclear. The CDR3: CASSELDTSGNTIYF. The CDR3 DNA sequence: TGTGCCAGCAGTGAATTAGACACCTCTGGAAACACCATATATTTT.